Shown below are 20 T cell receptor beta chains from a single sample sequenced in a study of blood T cell repertoires in COVID-19 (TCRdb year 2020). The library was made by the immunoSEQ multiplex PCR assay. Drawn from immuneACCESS, this table holds only the in-frame rearrangements with V and J called that TCRdb kept. Clones are partly lost; checked studies trace under half to an unresolved V gene and leave the rest unexplained. The sample contains fewer than 70,000 clones, around 80% of them found a single time. 15% to 20% of the sample is taken by the ten largest. What was sequenced was peripheral blood. The receptors shown here come from a man aged 25-45 years with COVID-19, enrolled during active disease.

The chain couples TRBV10-3 to TRBJ1-2; TRBD1 is a possible D gene (6 bases). The CDR3 has 13 residues. The V and J ends lost 8 bases and 1 base respectively, with 11 bases between them. CDR1 ENHRY and CDR2 SYGVKD come from the germline V gene. This CDR3 is CAIPRGNNYGYTF. In nucleotides, the CDR3 is TGTGCCATCCCGAGGGGGAATAACTATGGCTACACCTTC.

This clone was seen a few times. The chain combines TRBV10-3 with TRBJ1-1, with TRBD1 matching 8 bases. V gave up 3 bases and J gave up 4 bases; unmatched junction bases: 4. Per germline, CDR1 ENHRY and CDR2 SYGVKD. This CDR3 contains 14 residues. CDR3 region: CAISEGDRSTEAFF. CDR3 nucleotides: TGTGCCATCAGTGAAGGGGACAGGAGCACTGAAGCTTTCTTT.

V gene TRBV4-2 combines with J gene TRBJ2-3; 8 bases align to TRBD1. In germline, CDR1 is LGHNA, CDR2 YNFKEQ. The CDR3 runs 19 residues. V trimming: 0 bases; J trimming: 1 base; junction bases outside the gene matches: 12. CDR3 amino acids: CASSQDLSRTGYRTDTQYF. Here the CDR3 DNA reads TGTGCCAGCAGCCAAGACTTATCTAGGACAGGGTACCGCACAGATACGCAGTATTTT.

The genes are TRBV5-1 and TRBJ2-3, with a possible D match to TRBD1 (5 bases). This CDR3 comprises 11 residues. CDR1 is SGHRS, CDR2 YFSETQ, per germline. The V gene lost 0 bases and the J gene lost 11 bases, with 7 bases spanning the gap. CDR3 DNA: TGCGCCAGCAGCTTGGACAGGCTGCAGTATTTT. Translation: CASSLDRLQYF.

V is TRBV7-6 and J is TRBJ2-2; TRBD2 matches 7 bases. Germline trimming cut 7 bases from V and 5 bases from J; bases unmatched to any gene: 10. This CDR3 has 15 amino acids. Per germline, CDR1 SGHVS and CDR2 FNYEAQ. CDR3 loop: CASTLSAGGTGELFF. For the CDR3, the DNA is TGTGCCAGCACCCTTAGTGCCGGGGGGACCGGGGAGCTGTTTTTT.

The chain recombines TRBV3-1 (or the pseudogene TRBV3-2) with TRBJ2-5, with D uncertain. V was pared by 1 base and J by 2 bases, with 5 bases between. The CDR3 contains 13 residues. The germline gives CDR1 LGHDT, CDR2 YNNKEL (reference sequence). DNA of the CDR3: TGTGCCAGCAGCCAAGTCTTACAAGAGACCCAGTACTTC. This gives the protein CASSQVLQETQYF.

V usage is TRBV4-3 and J usage is TRBJ2-1; TRBD2 matches 9 bases. The germline V gene encodes CDR1 LGHNA and CDR2 YSLEER. CDR3 length equals 17 residues. V trimming: 1 base; J trimming: 7 bases; junction bases outside the gene matches: 11. The CDR3 protein is CASSQGLSGGPENEQFF. DNA of the CDR3: TGCGCCAGCAGCCAAGGTCTGAGCGGGGGGCCGGAGAATGAGCAGTTCTTC.

The V call is TRBV6-6, the J call TRBJ2-7, with a possible D match to TRBD1 (5 bases). CDR3 length equals 14 residues. CDR1 and CDR2 (germline): MNHNY, SVGAGI (reference sequence). The V end lost 2 bases, the J end lost 3 bases, and 11 bases lay between the germline ends. The CDR3 reads CASSYGAGYYEQYF. CDR3 sequence (DNA): TGTGCCAGCAGTTACGGGGCAGGATACTACGAGCAGTACTTC.

The chain couples TRBV11-2 to TRBJ2-3, with TRBD2 identical over 7 bases. Unmatched junction bases numbered 13, after V lost 5 bases and J lost 2 bases. Germline lookup yields CDR1 SGHAT and CDR2 FQNNGV. The CDR3 is 17 amino acids. The CDR3 sequence: CASSPWTGGQYTDTQYF. CDR3 DNA sequence: TGTGCCAGCAGCCCATGGACGGGGGGTCAGTACACAGATACGCAGTATTTT.

The chain combines TRBV9 with TRBJ1-2; D remains ambiguous. Trimming removed 0 bases at V and 6 bases at J, with 15 bases between. The CDR3 runs to 15 residues. CDR1 is SGDLS and CDR2 is YYNGEE in the germline V gene. The CDR3 here is CASSVGWGGANGYTF. DNA of the CDR3: TGTGCCAGCAGCGTAGGCTGGGGAGGAGCGAATGGCTACACCTTC.

The V gene is TRBV9, the J gene TRBJ2-3, with D possibly TRBD2 on 5 matching bases. Germline V gene sequence: CDR1 SGDLS, CDR2 YYNGEE. V was clipped by 4 bases and J by 4 bases, with 16 bases between them. This CDR3 spans 15 amino acids. CDR3 amino acids: CASSFRGGGPDTQYF. The DNA for the CDR3 is TGTGCCAGCAGCTTTCGGGGTGGCGGCCCAGATACGCAGTATTTT.

The gene calls are TRBV6-5 and TRBJ1-6, with a tentative D call TRBD1 (6 bases). Trimming took off 6 bases at V and 10 bases at J, with 19 bases between the two ends. Germline lookup yields CDR1 MNHEY and CDR2 SVGAGI. CDR3 size: 15 residues. CDR3 DNA sequence: TGTGCCAGCAGATCCTTCATGACAGGTGGATCACCCCTCCACTTT. It translates to CASRSFMTGGSPLHF.

The chain couples TRBV6-1 to TRBJ1-6, with D perhaps matching TRBD1 (6 bases). The CDR3 contains 14 residues. CDR1 is MNHNS and CDR2 is SASEGT in the germline V gene. Trimming pared 2 bases from V and 9 bases from J, leaving 11 bases between. The DNA of the CDR3 is TGTGCCAGCAGTGAAATGGGGGCCAGTTCACCCCTCCACTTT. It translates to CASSEMGASSPLHF.

This sequence joins TRBV18 and TRBJ2-2, with a tentative D call TRBD1 (5 bases). The V gene lost 6 bases and the J gene lost 1 base, with 9 bases spanning the gap. This CDR3 is built from 14 residues. Germline V gene lookup returns CDR1 KGHSH and CDR2 LQKENI. This CDR3 reads CASSQGLNTGELFF. CDR3 in DNA: TGTGCCAGCTCCCAGGGCCTGAACACCGGGGAGCTGTTTTTT. Complete variable domain (other parts from reference TRBV18 and TRBJ2-2): NAGVMQNPRHLVRRRGQEARLRCSPMKGHSHVYWYRQLPEEGLKFMVYLQKENIIDESGMPKERFSAEFPKEGPSILRIQQVVRGDSAAYFCASSQGLNTGELFFGEGSRLTVL.

The J gene is TRBJ2-3, the V gene TRBV7-3; 9 bases are shared with TRBD1. Germline assignment: CDR1 SGHTA and CDR2 FQGTGA. Trimming removed 2 bases from V and 0 bases from J; junction bases left unmatched: 12. This CDR3 has 19 residues. CDR3 sequence: CASSLFGTGPGTSTDTQYF. The CDR3 nucleotides are TGTGCCAGCAGCTTATTCGGGACAGGGCCCGGTACTAGCACAGATACGCAGTATTTT.

This chain links TRBV7-6 with TRBJ1-2; TRBD1 might be the D (5 bases). Germline lookup yields CDR1 SGHVS and CDR2 FNYEAQ. V dropped 2 bases and J dropped 4 bases, with 17 bases sitting between them. The CDR3 spans 16 residues. The CDR3 reads CASSLTSAGFAYGYTF. CDR3 in DNA: TGTGCCAGCAGCTTAACCAGTGCAGGGTTTGCCTATGGCTACACCTTC.

This chain joins TRBV2 and TRBJ1-2; the match to TRBD1 covers 9 bases. The CDR3 consists of 15 residues. Germline CDR1 and CDR2: SNHLY and FYNNEI. J gave up 5 bases and V 4 bases, and 8 bases lay outside the gene matches. CDR3 sequence (DNA): TGTGCCAGCAGTGTCGGGACAGGGAGGGGTTATGGCTACACCTTC. Amino acid sequence: CASSVGTGRGYGYTF.

The chain recombines TRBV2 with TRBJ2-1; TRBD2 matches 7 bases. In germline, CDR1 is SNHLY, CDR2 FYNNEI. Trimming cost V 8 bases and J 9 bases; bases outside gene matches: 7. There are 12 residues in the CDR3. CDR3 amino acids: CASFWGGGEQFF. CDR3 DNA sequence: TGTGCCAGCTTTTGGGGCGGGGGTGAGCAGTTCTTC.

The rearrangement links TRBV7-9 to TRBJ2-7; D is perhaps TRBD2 (6 bases). The CDR3 covers 12 residues. V lost 5 bases to trimming and J lost 7 bases, with 12 bases between them. CDR1 and CDR2 (germline): SEHNR, FQNEAQ (reference sequence). CDR3 coding DNA: TGTGCCAGCAGCCCCGGGACTTTAGAGCAGTACTTC. This encodes CASSPGTLEQYF.

This clone was detected only once. This chain connects TRBV9 to TRBJ2-1; TRBD2 matches at 7 bases. The CDR3 sequence is 11 residues long. The V gene end was trimmed by 3 bases and the J gene end by 15 bases; junction bases not matched to a gene: 6. CDR1 is SGDLS, CDR2 YYNGEE, per germline. The CDR3 here is CASSAGLGRFF. CDR3 nucleotide sequence: TGTGCCAGCAGCGCCGGACTAGGACGGTTCTTC.